This T cell receptor beta chain stems from a study of blood T cell repertoires in COVID-19. Study details: Samples representing acute and convalescent COVID-19 were sourced from the United States, Italy and Spain. T cells, B-cell-depleted T cells, or PBMCs provided the cDNA or gDNA that served as material.

Those enrolled in Seattle joined during active infection and were followed longitudinally afterward. In the source study's methods: Reference gene primer amplification gave estimated nucleated cell counts. The data were produced by immunoSEQ multiplex PCR, yet TCRdb's version contains in-frame clones alone and is incomplete. V and J calls plus clone size are reproduced from that table; the DNA served to infer D and trimming. Of 250,000 to 350,000 clones in the sample, 75% to 95% were seen once. The germline gives CDR1 ENHRY, CDR2 SYGVKD. The CDR3 has 14 residues. V was trimmed by 3 bases and J by 0 bases, leaving 9 bases between them.

This chain uses TRBV10-3 with TRBJ2-7; a weak D match, TRBD1 (5 bases). This receptor was taken from a woman aged 25 to 39 with COVID-19, enrolled during active disease. Sequencing input: peripheral blood. The CDR3 protein is CAISDKDNSYEQYF. In DNA form, the CDR3 reads TGTGCCATCAGTGACAAGGACAACTCCTACGAGCAGTACTTC.